One and the same sample provided the 32 T cell receptor beta chains below, sequenced in a study of OX40 agonist ivuxolimab in advanced cancers. This table comes from immunoSEQ multiplex PCR, and its TCRdb copy is limited to in-frame clones, with some not included. The sample contains around 67,000 clones, about 88% of which appear only once. The sample here was CD4+ or CD8+ T cells sorted from blood, taken in a trial of the OX40 agonist ivuxolimab. These receptors originate from an adult with an advanced solid tumor such as melanoma, head and neck, liver or kidney cancer.

The V gene is TRBV19, the J gene TRBJ2-3, with D perhaps assigned TRBD1 or TRBD2 (5 bases each). The CDR3 runs to 12 residues. In germline, CDR1 is LNHDA, CDR2 SQIVND (reference sequence). V lost 7 bases and J 6 bases, leaving 11 bases between the germline ends. The CDR3 loop is CASTGPGDTQYF. CDR3 in DNA: TGTGCCAGTACGGGACCAGGGGATACGCAGTATTTT. Using reference TRBV19 and TRBJ2-3 for the parts outside the CDR3, the full variable domain is DGGITQSPKYLFRKEGQNVTLSCEQNLNHDAMYWYRQDPGQGLRLIYYSQIVNDFQKGDIAEGYSVSREKKESFPLTVTSAQKNPTAFYLCASTGPGDTQYFGPGTRLTVL.

The rearrangement joins TRBV18 to TRBJ1-1; D is possibly TRBD1 (6 bases). V was shortened by 5 bases and J by 7 bases, with 23 bases between the two germline ends. This CDR3 spans 16 amino acids. CDR1 and CDR2 from the germline V gene are KGHSH and LQKENI. Here the CDR3 DNA reads TGTGCCAGCTCATCGGCTTCTGGGGGGCCAACGATTGAAGCTTTCTTT. Translating gives CASSSASGGPTIEAFF.

The chain employs TRBV5-6 and TRBJ2-3; TRBD2 matches at 8 bases. CDR1 and CDR2 from the germline V gene are SGHDT and YYEEEE. This CDR3 contains 15 residues. The V and J ends lost 3 bases and 2 bases, in that order; junction bases with no gene match: 5. The CDR3 here is CASSSLGGVTDTQYF. The CDR3, as DNA: TGTGCCAGCAGCTCCCTCGGGGGGGTCACAGATACGCAGTATTTT.

The chain recombines TRBV28 with TRBJ1-5, with D perhaps matching TRBD1 (5 bases). The CDR3 is 16 residues long. Trimming cost V 6 bases and J 4 bases, with 19 bases left between them. Germline CDR1 is MDHEN and CDR2 is SYDVKM. In DNA, the CDR3 is TGTGCCAGCAGCGATGCCGGGACGTGGAAAAATCAGCCCCAGCATTTT. It codes for CASSDAGTWKNQPQHF.

The chain employs TRBV6-4 and TRBJ1-5, with D perhaps TRBD1 (6 bases). V gave up 4 bases and J gave up 5 bases, with 18 bases separating them. The CDR3 consists of 16 residues. Germline V gives CDR1 MRHNA, CDR2 SNTAGT. The CDR3 region has the DNA TGTGCCAGCAGTGCCCCCGGGGGCCTAGTATATCAGCCCCAGCATTTT. Protein product: CASSAPGGLVYQPQHF.

The chain has TRBV28 and TRBJ1-2, with TRBD1 identical over 9 bases. The V gene end was trimmed by 7 bases and the J gene end by 8 bases; junction bases not matched to a gene: 2. Looked up from germline, CDR1 is MDHEN and CDR2 is SYDVKM. The CDR3 extends over 11 amino acids. CDR3 DNA: TGTGCCAGCAACAGGGGGCTCGGCTACACCTTC. It encodes CASNRGLGYTF.

The chain employs TRBV7-2 and TRBJ2-3, with 7 bases fitting TRBD2. CDR1 is SGHTA and CDR2 is FQGNSA in the germline V gene. This CDR3 region has 16 residues. The ends lost 3 bases at V and 5 bases at J; junction bases unmatched: 11. The CDR3 DNA reads TGTGCCAGCAGCTTCCAGCGGGGCGGCCTGGGAGATACGCAGTATTTT. This encodes CASSFQRGGLGDTQYF.

This clone is a singleton in its sample. The genes are TRBV10-3 and TRBJ2-1, with D possibly matching TRBD1 (6 bases). The V gene's germline CDR1 is ENHRY and CDR2 SYGVKD. CDR3 size: 15 residues. Trimming cost V 0 bases and J 5 bases, with 11 bases left between them. The CDR3 reads CAISESRTENNEQFF. The DNA for the CDR3 is TGTGCCATCAGTGAGTCGAGGACAGAGAACAATGAGCAGTTCTTC.

This chain joins TRBV6-6 and TRBJ2-5; TRBD1 or TRBD2 may be the D gene (5 bases each). Germline values: CDR1 MNHNY, CDR2 SVGAGI (reference sequence). Deletions cut 2 bases from V and 3 bases from J, with 13 bases between. The CDR3 is made up of 15 amino acids. For the CDR3, the DNA is TGTGCCAGCAGTTACGGGGGAGTAGGAAAAGAGACCCAGTACTTC. Protein product: CASSYGGVGKETQYF.

The rearrangement uses TRBV5-1 and TRBJ2-4, with D tentatively TRBD1 or TRBD2 (5 bases each). CDR1 is SGHRS, CDR2 YFSETQ, per germline. V lost 0 bases and J lost 3, with 19 bases in between. The CDR3 loop spans 18 amino acids. CDR3 coding DNA: TGCGCCAGCAGCTTGGGGGGACCGGAAGGTGGTGTCAAAAACATTCAGTACTTC. Protein sequence: CASSLGGPEGGVKNIQYF.

This clone was counted many times. The V and J genes are TRBV28 and TRBJ1-4; no clear D gene. The CDR3 length is 14 residues. The V end lost 1 base, the J end lost 8 bases, and 11 bases lay between the germline ends. Germline-derived CDR1 and CDR2 are MDHEN and SYDVKM. CDR3 coding DNA: TGTGCCAGCAGTTTATCCCGGGCTGGGGAAAAACTGTTTTTT. Its protein is CASSLSRAGEKLFF.

In its sample, this clone was seen a few times. V is TRBV7-2 and J is TRBJ1-5; D not certain. Germline V CDR1 and CDR2: SGHTA, FQGNSA. V shed 2 bases and J shed 6 bases, with 14 bases lying between them. This CDR3 contains 15 residues. This chain's CDR3 is CASSLSVRWSQPQHF. CDR3 bases: TGTGCCAGCAGCTTAAGCGTACGGTGGAGTCAGCCCCAGCATTTT.

The J gene is TRBJ2-1, the V gene TRBV7-3; D is uncertain. The V end lost 5 bases, the J end lost 5 bases, and 13 bases lay between the germline ends. Germline V CDR1 and CDR2: SGHTA, FQGTGA. The length of the CDR3 is 14 residues. In DNA, the CDR3 is TGTGCCAGCAGCGCCTCTAGTACCCACAATGAGCAGTTCTTC. The encoded protein is CASSASSTHNEQFF.

The chain combines TRBV6-6 with TRBJ2-1, with 10 bases fitting TRBD2. The CDR3 is made up of 15 amino acids. Germline V gene data show CDR1 as MNHNY and CDR2 as SVGAGI (reference sequence). Trimming cost V 2 bases and J 8 bases; bases outside gene matches: 6. The CDR3 DNA sequence: TGTGCCAGCAGTTACAGCGGGGGGGCGATTGATGAGCAGTTCTTC. This encodes CASSYSGGAIDEQFF.

The genes are TRBV6-1 and TRBJ2-7, with 8 bases fitting TRBD2. Germline V gives CDR1 MNHNS, CDR2 SASEGT. The CDR3 has 15 residues. Trimming took 0 bases from V and 3 from J; bases not matched to a gene: 4. CDR3 bases: TGTGCCAGCAGTGAAGCCACTAGCGGCTTCTACGAGCAGTACTTC. This encodes CASSEATSGFYEQYF.

The gene calls are TRBV28 and TRBJ1-1, with D possibly TRBD1 on 6 matching bases. CDR3 length: 12 amino acids. Trimming shortened V by 5 bases and J by 7 bases, and 11 bases separated the two germline ends. Germline values: CDR1 MDHEN, CDR2 SYDVKM. The CDR3 DNA reads TGTGCCAGCAGTCGGACAGTACTTGAAGCTTTCTTT. This encodes CASSRTVLEAFF.

The CDR3 sequence: CAISEPGQITEAFF. The CDR3 DNA is TGTGCCATCAGTGAGCCGGGACAGATTACTGAAGCTTTCTTT. The chain joins TRBV10-3 to TRBJ1-1, with 7 nucleotides matching TRBD1. Germline CDR1 is ENHRY and CDR2 is SYGVKD. The junction had 5 bases not matched to a gene; V was cut back by 2 bases and J by 5 bases. The CDR3 contains 14 residues.

The chain couples TRBV5-5 to TRBJ2-7; TRBD2 aligns across 13 bases. V lost 5 bases and J lost 0; bases outside the gene matches: 2. CDR1 is SGHKS, CDR2 YYEKEE, per germline (reference sequence). This CDR3 is built from 15 residues. CDR3 in DNA: TGTGCCAGCAGGACTAGCGGGGGGAACTCCTACGAGCAGTACTTC. It encodes CASRTSGGNSYEQYF. Combining the CDR3 with reference TRBV5-5 and TRBJ2-7 gives the whole variable domain DAGVTQSPTHLIKTRGQQVTLRCSPISGHKSVSWYQQVLGQGPQFIFQYYEKEERGRGNFPDRFSARQFPNYSSELNVNALLLGDSALYLCASRTSGGNSYEQYFGPGTRLTVT.

V usage is TRBV5-1 and J usage is TRBJ2-4; 8 nucleotides match TRBD1. V was clipped by 4 bases and J by 15 bases; unmatched bases: 21. Germline V gives CDR1 SGHRS, CDR2 YFSETQ. The CDR3 has 16 residues. CDR3 bases: TGCGCCAGCAGCGACGGGACAGGAACGGGGGTCGGGCAGGGGTACTTC. It yields the protein CASSDGTGTGVGQGYF. Full variable domain (remainder filled in from reference TRBV5-1 and TRBJ2-4): KAGVTQTPRYLIKTRGQQVTLSCSPISGHRSVSWYQQTPGQGLQFLFEYFSETQRNKGNFPGRFSGRQFSNSRSEMNVSTLELGDSALYLCASSDGTGTGVGQGYFGAGTRLSVL.

The chain joins TRBV18 to TRBJ1-5; D remains ambiguous. Germline assignment: CDR1 KGHSH and CDR2 LQKENI. Trimming stripped 2 bases from V and 7 bases from J, with 9 bases between. The CDR3 has 13 amino acids. This CDR3 reads CASSPGDRQPQHF. The CDR3 nucleotides are TGTGCCAGCTCACCAGGTGATAGGCAGCCCCAGCATTTT. The full variable domain, completed using reference TRBV18 and TRBJ1-5, is NAGVMQNPRHLVRRRGQEARLRCSPMKGHSHVYWYRQLPEEGLKFMVYLQKENIIDESGMPKERFSAEFPKEGPSILRIQQVVRGDSAAYFCASSPGDRQPQHFGDGTRLSIL.

The chain joins TRBV7-3 to TRBJ1-2; 8 nucleotides agree with TRBD1. From germline, CDR1 is SGHTA and CDR2 FQGTGA. The CDR3 contains 16 residues. The V segment lost 2 bases and the J segment 4 bases; nucleotides outside the gene matches: 9. CDR3 sequence: CASSLGGSGGRYGYTF. The CDR3 region has the DNA TGTGCCAGCAGCTTAGGAGGCTCAGGGGGCCGCTATGGCTACACCTTC.

In nucleotides, the CDR3 is TGTGCCAGCAGCGTAGATACTAGCGGGAACACCGGGGAGCTGTTTTTT. Amino acids: CASSVDTSGNTGELFF. The chain carries TRBV9 and TRBJ2-2; 8 bases map to TRBD2. Unmatched junction bases numbered 2, after V lost 0 bases and J lost 1 base. CDR1 is SGDLS and CDR2 is YYNGEE in the germline V gene. This CDR3 has 16 residues.

This clone was detected a few times. CDR3 bases: TGTGCCAGCAGTCCAGACAGAGACAACACTGAAGCTTTCTTT. This translates into CASSPDRDNTEAFF. V and J are TRBV2 and TRBJ1-1, with D maybe TRBD1 (5 bases). V was cut by 5 bases and J by 2 bases, with 12 bases left in between. CDR1 SNHLY and CDR2 FYNNEI come from the germline V gene. This CDR3 has 14 amino acids.

V usage is TRBV6-1 and J usage is TRBJ2-5, with D maybe TRBD2 (5 bases). This CDR3 comprises 12 residues. CDR1 is MNHNS, CDR2 SASEGT, per germline. Trimming took off 6 bases at V and 1 base at J, with 6 bases between the two ends. The CDR3 sequence: CASSEGQETQYF. The DNA for the CDR3 is TGTGCCAGCAGCGAGGGCCAAGAGACCCAGTACTTC.

The genes are TRBV5-1 and TRBJ2-5, with D maybe TRBD1 (6 bases). Germline-derived CDR1 and CDR2 are SGHRS and YFSETQ. The CDR3 sequence is 14 residues long. Trimming stripped 0 bases from V and 5 bases from J, with 11 bases between. This chain's CDR3 is CASSLVGGAETQYF. CDR3 in DNA: TGCGCCAGCAGCTTGGTTGGGGGCGCGGAGACCCAGTACTTC.

The V gene is TRBV30, the J gene TRBJ2-1, with D unresolved. The germline V and J ends were trimmed by 1 base and 8 bases, with 6 bases remaining between them. The CDR3 has 11 amino acids. Germline V gene data show CDR1 as GTSNPN and CDR2 as SVGIG (reference sequence). CDR3 DNA: TGTGCCTGGAGTGGGCTCCATGAGCAGTTCTTC. This codes for CAWSGLHEQFF.

This chain uses TRBV6-6 with TRBJ2-3, with unresolved D. This CDR3 comprises 12 residues. CDR1 is MNHNY, CDR2 SVGAGI, per germline (reference sequence). Trimming shortened V by 7 bases and J by 3 bases, and 8 bases separated the two germline ends. The CDR3 coding sequence is TGTGCCAGCATGGCCACAACAGATACGCAGTATTTT. This translates into CASMATTDTQYF.

The chain recombines TRBV19 with TRBJ2-7; D assignment may be TRBD1 or TRBD2 (5 bases each). V shed 5 bases and J shed 2 bases, with 19 bases lying between them. The CDR3 contains 16 residues. In germline, CDR1 is LNHDA, CDR2 SQIVND (reference sequence). The CDR3 coding sequence is TGTGCCAGTAGTTCCTATGGGGGTTCCCCCCCCTACGAGCAGTACTTC. This translates into CASSSYGGSPPYEQYF.

This chain uses TRBV4-1 with TRBJ2-1; 10 positions agree with TRBD2. The CDR3 consists of 17 residues. V shed 4 bases, J shed 7 bases, and the junction held 13 bases outside the gene matches. Germline CDR1 reads MGHRA; CDR2 reads YSYEKL. CDR3 in amino acids: CASSRGGLAILGNEQFF. The CDR3 DNA is TGCGCCAGCAGCCGAGGGGGACTAGCGATATTGGGGAATGAGCAGTTCTTC.

The gene calls are TRBV28 and TRBJ2-5, with 7 bases that match TRBD2. The germline V gene encodes CDR1 MDHEN and CDR2 SYDVKM. Trimming at V came to 3 bases and at J to 5 bases, leaving 6 bases not matched to a gene. CDR3 length equals 14 residues. The CDR3 is CASSLGGPLETQYF. The DNA for the CDR3 is TGTGCCAGCAGTTTGGGAGGGCCCCTGGAGACCCAGTACTTC.

The chain combines TRBV7-9 with TRBJ2-7; no clear D. The CDR3 loop spans 12 amino acids. V was trimmed by 1 base and J by 0 bases, leaving 1 base between them. Germline CDR1 reads SEHNR; CDR2 reads FQNEAQ (reference sequence). The DNA of the CDR3 is TGTGCCAGCAGCTTAGGCTCCTACGAGCAGTACTTC. This codes for CASSLGSYEQYF.

The rearrangement uses TRBV6-1 and TRBJ2-7; unclear D gene. Deletions cut 4 bases from V and 1 base from J, with 8 bases between. Germline V gene sequence: CDR1 MNHNS, CDR2 SASEGT. This CDR3 has 13 residues. CDR3: CASSVSGSYEQYF. DNA of the CDR3: TGTGCCAGCAGTGTATCCGGATCCTACGAGCAGTACTTC.